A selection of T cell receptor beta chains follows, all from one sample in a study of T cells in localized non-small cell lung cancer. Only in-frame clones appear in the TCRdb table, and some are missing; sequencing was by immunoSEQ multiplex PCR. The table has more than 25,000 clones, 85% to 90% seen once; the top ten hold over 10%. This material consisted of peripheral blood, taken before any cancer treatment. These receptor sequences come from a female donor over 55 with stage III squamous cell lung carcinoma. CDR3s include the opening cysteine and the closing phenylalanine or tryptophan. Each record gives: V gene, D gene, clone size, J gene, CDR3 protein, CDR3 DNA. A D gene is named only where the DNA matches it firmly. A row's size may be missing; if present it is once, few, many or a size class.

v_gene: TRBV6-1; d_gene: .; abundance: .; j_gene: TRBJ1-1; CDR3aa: CASSVESFTEAFF; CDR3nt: TGTGCCAGCAGTGTGGAATCCTTCACTGAAGCTTTCTTT
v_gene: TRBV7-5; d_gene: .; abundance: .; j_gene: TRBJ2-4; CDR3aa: CARSSGTSGIGAKNIQYF; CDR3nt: TGTGCCAGAAGTTCCGGGACTAGCGGGATCGGGGCCAAAAACATTCAGTACTTC
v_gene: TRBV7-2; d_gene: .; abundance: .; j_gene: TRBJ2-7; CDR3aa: CASSLSTGVGYEQYF; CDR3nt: TGTGCCAGCAGCTTAAGCACGGGGGTGGGATACGAGCAGTACTTC
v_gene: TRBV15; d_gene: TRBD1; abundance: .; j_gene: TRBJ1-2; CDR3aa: CATSARTGEGGYTF; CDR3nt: TGTGCCACCAGCGCCCGAACAGGGGAAGGCGGCTACACCTTC
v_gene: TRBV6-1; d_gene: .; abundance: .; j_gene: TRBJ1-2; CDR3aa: CASRQGPNYGYTF; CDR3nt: TGTGCCAGCAGGCAGGGGCCTAACTATGGCTACACCTTC
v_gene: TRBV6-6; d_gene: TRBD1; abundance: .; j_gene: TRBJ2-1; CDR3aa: CASSYSQGVSYNEQFF; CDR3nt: TGTGCCAGCAGTTACTCGCAGGGGGTTTCCTACAATGAGCAGTTCTTC
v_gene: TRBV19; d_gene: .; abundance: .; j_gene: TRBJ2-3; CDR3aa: CASGLADTQYF; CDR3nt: TGTGCCAGTGGACTGGCAGATACGCAGTATTTT
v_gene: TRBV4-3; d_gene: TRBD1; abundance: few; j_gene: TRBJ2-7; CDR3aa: CASSRGTALGEQYF; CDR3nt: TGCGCCAGCAGCCGAGGGACAGCCCTTGGGGAGCAGTACTTC
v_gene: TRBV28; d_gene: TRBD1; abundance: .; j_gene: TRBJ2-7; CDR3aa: CASSMGQGSSYEQYF; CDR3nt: TGTGCCAGCAGTATGGGACAGGGAAGCTCCTACGAGCAGTACTTC
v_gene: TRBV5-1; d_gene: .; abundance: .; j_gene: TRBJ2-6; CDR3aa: CASSFRPSGANVLTF; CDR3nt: TGCGCCAGCAGCTTTCGACCCTCTGGGGCCAACGTCCTGACTTTC
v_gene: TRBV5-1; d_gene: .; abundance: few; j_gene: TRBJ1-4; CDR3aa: CASSLGGSLYEKLFF; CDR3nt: TGCGCCAGCAGCTTAGGGGGGAGCCTTTATGAAAAACTGTTTTTT
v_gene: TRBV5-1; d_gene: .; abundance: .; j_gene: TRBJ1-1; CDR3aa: CASSLDGQLNEAFF; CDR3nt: TGCGCCAGCAGCTTGGATGGACAGCTCAATGAAGCTTTCTTT
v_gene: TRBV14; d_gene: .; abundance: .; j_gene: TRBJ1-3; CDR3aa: CASSQDNGISGNTIYF; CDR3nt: TGTGCCAGCAGCCAAGACAACGGAATCTCTGGAAACACCATATATTTT
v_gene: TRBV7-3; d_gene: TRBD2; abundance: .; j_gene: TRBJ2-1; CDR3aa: CASRDRLAGSYNEQFF; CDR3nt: TGTGCCAGCAGGGATCGACTAGCGGGATCCTACAATGAGCAGTTCTTC
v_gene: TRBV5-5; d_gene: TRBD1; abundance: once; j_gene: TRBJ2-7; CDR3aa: CASIPGTVSYEQYF; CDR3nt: TGTGCCAGCATTCCCGGGACAGTCTCCTACGAGCAGTACTTC
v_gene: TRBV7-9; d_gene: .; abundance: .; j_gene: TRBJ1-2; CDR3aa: CASSPAGTNYGYTF; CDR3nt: TGTGCCAGCAGCCCGGCGGGGACTAACTATGGCTACACCTTC